This T cell receptor beta chain derives from a study of post-analysis software for immune sequencing data. About the research overall: Relapsing-remitting, secondary progressive and progressive-relapsing forms made up the multiple sclerosis disease courses. Findings and caveats of the study: By F measure, samples from a shared preparation batch strongly co-clustered. Patients carried 4 or 5 TRBV segments more frequently than controls did, and TRBV5-6, TRBV5-1 and TRBV20-1 were among them. Significantly lower normalized Chao1 diversity was found in patients with multiple sclerosis relative to controls.

The CDR3 runs to 14 residues. Germline CDR1 and CDR2: SGHRS and YFSETQ. Deletions cut 0 bases from V and 12 bases from J, with 15 bases between. cDNA libraries of TCR beta carried unique molecular identifiers. It was from roughly 1.1 to 9.2 million T cells that some 460,000 cDNA molecules came. From the PCR reads, TCRdb called clonotypes with MiXCR, one entry per CDR3 protein. The repertoire includes roughly 800,000 distinct CDR3 sequences, under 70% of them detected once, and 4% to 5.5% sits in the top ten. On this clonotype: Its antigen is currently unknown.

The receptor's source is a girl aged 10-17 years with multiple sclerosis. The sample comprised blood. This chain connects TRBV5-1 to TRBJ1-4; D might be TRBD1 (5 bases). The chain's CDR3 is CASSLVMGERELFF. CDR3 bases: TGCGCCAGCAGCTTGGTGATGGGGGAGAGGGAACTGTTTTTT. The full variable domain, completed using reference TRBV5-1 and TRBJ1-4, is KAGVTQTPRYLIKTRGQQVTLSCSPISGHRSVSWYQQTPGQGLQFLFEYFSETQRNKGNFPGRFSGRQFSNSRSEMNVSTLELGDSALYLCASSLVMGERELFFGSGTQLSVL.